The sequence of this T cell receptor beta chain was determined in a study of vaccination and CD4 T cells after COVID-19. As for the study in general: Median time from second vaccine dose to sampling was 72 days (14 to 241). Stimulation used overlapping spike peptides from SARS-CoV-2, HCoV-NL63, HCoV-OC43 and HCoV-229E.

The CDR3 length is 14 residues. Trimming took off 5 bases at V and 3 bases at J, with 11 bases between the two ends. Germline CDR1 is LNHDA and CDR2 is SQIVND (reference sequence). Treatment noted: roughly 10-day PBMC culture with coronavirus spike peptide pools or control peptides (ViraFEST assay). Under the ViraFEST approach, antigen-specific T cells were expanded with peptide pools and TCRs subsequently sequenced. The Oncomine TCR Beta short-read assay was applied to DNA of cultured CD4+ T cells. TCRdb used MiXCR to reprocess the PCR reads, holding one entry per CDR3 protein. Found here are some 3,200 distinct CDR3 sequences, approximately 18% of them singletons; the top ten hold 25% to 30%. Overall study findings and caveats: Spike mono-reactivity was found in 304 of the 307 vaccine-specific clones identified in convalescent patients.

A remark on this clonotype: Its target is not known.

The sequence was collected from a human donor who had recovered from COVID-19. The material sequenced was CD4+ T cells from blood, cultured in vitro. The rearrangement links TRBV19 to TRBJ2-1; no reliable D call. The CDR3 nucleotides are TGTGCCAGTAGTCCCCGGGTCGTCTACAATGAGCAGTTCTTC. Translated, it gives CASSPRVVYNEQFF.